This record covers a single TCR beta chain. What it binds is unknown. This specimen comes from a study of T-cell reconstitution after alpha-beta-depleted transplantation in children. General study findings and limits: Newly produced T cells mostly provided counts and TCRbeta diversity after one year, as hyperexpanded clones declined.

Unique molecular identifiers were built into the TCRbeta library. TCRdb recomputed calls from the PCR reads with MiXCR, one row per CDR3 protein. The top ten hold around 14% of the sample, which has 580,000 or so distinct CDR3 sequences, about 21% seen once. The receptor's source is a boy in the first two years of life who had a stem cell transplant for acute myeloid leukemia, so the T cells may come from the graft donor. The specimen comprised PBMCs, mostly from graft donor cells, sampled 360 days after TCRalphabeta/CD19-depleted stem cell transplant.

CDR3 residues: CASSPQRGVYEQYF. Written as DNA, the CDR3 is TGTGCCAGCAGCCCACAGCGGGGAGTATACGAGCAGTACTTC. The chain recombines TRBV7-2 with TRBJ2-7; 7 nucleotides line up with TRBD2. J gave up 4 bases and V 5 bases, and 8 bases lay outside the gene matches. In germline, CDR1 is SGHTA, CDR2 FQGNSA. CDR3 size: 14 residues.